This paragraph reports one T cell receptor (beta chain). As yet, its antigen is unknown. These data belong to a study of blood T cells in healthy people across ages. Findings and caveats of the study: When one million T cells were used, diversity estimates were thought to be underestimates. Naive T cell percentage showed a strong correlation with TCR beta diversity.

A sample-barcoded 5' primer and a J-beta primer mix were used in a second PCR of roughly 7 to 12 cycles. MiXCR was run by TCRdb on the 5' RACE reads, yielding one entry per CDR3 protein. Of fewer than 950,000 distinct CDR3 sequences listed, approximately 53% are singletons. This CDR3 spans 14 amino acids. V was pared by 5 bases and J by 5 bases, with 13 bases between. Germline V gene sequence: CDR1 DFQATT, CDR2 SNEGSKA (reference sequence). Isolation of PBMCs gave at least 6.5 million cells per sample. What was sequenced was blood. This sequence joins TRBV20-1 and TRBJ1-6; D is unresolved. The TCR sequence derives from a man aged 80 or over in good health. In DNA, the CDR3 is TGCAGTGCTCGGACCCGCCAGGATAATTCACCCCTCCACTTT. Translated: CSARTRQDNSPLHF.